The T cell receptor (beta chain) described here comes from a study of Ad26.COV2.S vaccination and SARS-CoV-2 variants. Sequenced by immunoSEQ multiplex PCR; TCRdb stores in-frame clones only, minus some. The sample records under 550,000 clones, around 89% being singletons. V was pared by 0 bases and J by 2 bases, with 4 bases of the junction left unmatched. This CDR3 contains 15 residues. Germline values: CDR1 SGHKS, CDR2 YYEKEE (reference sequence). This sample's treatment: roughly 18 received Ad26.COV2.S at low or high dose, single or two shots; several received placebo; per-sample allocation not given. Specimen acquisition occurred on day 63 following the initial vaccine or placebo injection.

This specimen consisted of peripheral blood, obtained in a trial of Ad26.COV2.S vaccine versus placebo. This clonotype was sampled from a person aged 18-65 years who received the Ad26.COV2.S COVID-19 vaccine or a placebo. V usage is TRBV5-5 and J usage is TRBJ2-7; TRBD1 matches 8 bases. This CDR3 reads CASSLAQGAPYEQYF. DNA for the CDR3: TGTGCCAGCAGCTTGGCGCAGGGGGCCCCCTACGAGCAGTACTTC.